What follows describes a single TCR beta chain. Its target antigen remains unknown. It has no much larger one-base neighbor in the sample; base qualities were not kept. The cohort was made up of 500 to 800 healthy bone marrow donors. All cohort members were sampled while nominally healthy, although unrecorded immune exposures were likely present. The donor was CMV seropositive and was included in the group of 250 to 350 seropositive cohort members. Each donor provided a peripheral blood sample, and peripheral blood mononuclear cells were used for TCR beta sequencing. Genomic DNA extraction from the blood cell samples was performed with the Qiagen DNeasy Blood Extraction Kit. Per the germline V gene, MDHEN is the CDR1 and SYDVKM is the CDR2. The CDR3 covers 15 residues, taking in both the cysteine and the phenylalanine. Only CDR3 DNA is held: 45 bases, read in frame from base 1. V sheds 6 bases and J sheds 0 bases, leaving 14 bases between their ends.

This record belongs to a study of cytomegalovirus exposure and HLA in healthy donors (dated by TCRdb to about 2017). At the level of the whole study: According to an earlier analysis of 550 to 700 of the donors, about 190 million T cells yielded approximately 120 million unique TCR beta sequences and about 300 Gb of sequence data. An early release covering roughly 640 HLA-typed donors comprised about 310 gigabases of sequencing data and approximately 80 million unique TCR sequences. Of the roughly 390 genotyped donors, 65% to 90% were placed in the genetic ancestry cluster associated with self-reported Caucasian donors. The study was designed to test whether signatures of past pathogen exposure could be identified by cataloging public T cell receptors. The T cell repertoires of some 670 subjects were profiled by immunosequencing and related to cytomegalovirus serostatus. Along with the approximately 650-subject first cohort, a separate validation cohort of around 120 different subjects was used. To predict cytomegalovirus infection status, the study brought together high-throughput TCR immunosequencing, statistical association of individual TCRs with disease status, and machine learning. A later analysis re-analyzed previously published TCR beta repertoires from 666 donors and added high-resolution HLA genotyping to study TCR occurrence patterns. Rather than using new phenotypic data, the later analysis identified candidate immune exposures from TCR beta sequences and from how often those sequences occurred across donors. To decide whether each TCR beta V gene segment behaved as functional or pseudogenic, an earlier analysis of some 600 of the donors relied on high-throughput TCR beta sequencing. Donor age, sex, ethnicity and CMV serostatus were collected together with the repertoire data. Genome-wide SNP genotypes for about three fifths of the 666 donors were used in a later genetic analysis, which treated that subset as a discovery cohort. All discovery cohort repertoires had been generated on a single sequencing platform. Class I and class II HLA loci were covered by the typing at four-digit resolution. The number of donors typed differed by locus, with about 629-630 for A, B, C, DRB1 and DQB1, more than 500 for DQA1, some 570 for DPA1, and some 450 for DPB1. A few DR-DQ haplotypes were treated as single units for association and clustering because of strong linkage in the cohort. Among roughly 400 genotyped donors of the cohort, an average of roughly 230,000 unique TCR beta nucleotide sequences was sequenced per donor, of which about 19% were non-productive. The investigation overall reported the following: Compared with the roughly 700-donor mean, donors in an Asian-associated ancestry cluster had fewer N-insertions in productive TCRs, according to a later genetic analysis. In vitro tests confirmed that a few of the cytomegalovirus-associated TCR beta chains recognize cytomegalovirus antigens. Because some donors lacked HLA typing at each locus, the association tests relied only on the typed subset. In a later analysis, TCR association rates were found to vary across HLA loci, with the most associated TCRs seen for DRB1 alleles and the fewest for HLA-C alleles. Specific HLA alleles were associated with some 15,000 TCR beta sequences at a false discovery rate of 0.05 in a later analysis. Most CMV-associated TCR beta chains appeared to be HLA-restricted in a later analysis, and the HLA associations seemed to be driven largely by CMV exposure. Presence/absence analyses assumed roughly uniform sequencing depth across donors, an assumption that may not hold. Most TCR sequences were seen in very few donors, while some public TCRs were found in many individuals. Only TCR beta chains were sequenced in this cohort, and the absence of alpha or paired-chain data limited detectable features. Some IMGT-functional V segments, including TRBV6-2 and TRBV6-3, could not be told apart with the 87-base-pair reads, so those segments were excluded. The only immune exposure information available for the cohort was CMV serostatus. Several of the top co-occurrence clusters appeared to be linked to parvovirus B19, influenza, CMV and Epstein-Barr virus, according to a later analysis. The earlier analysis of nearly 600 of the donors excluded approximately 17 rarely observed V segments, including chromosome 9 orphons, because counts were too low. In the study, some 160 TCR beta chains were listed as associated with cytomegalovirus. A further reported finding was that TCR beta sequences accurately predicted the HLA-A and HLA-B alleles for most subjects in the first cohort. Assigning TCR associations to individual alleles was difficult when HLA alleles, especially DR and DQ, strongly co-occurred. A cluster of highly shared sequence variants was judged likely to be a technical artifact of the sequencing pipeline. In both the original and validation cohorts, the classifier was reported to diagnose cytomegalovirus status with high specificity and sensitivity. Correlated functional status among segregating V segments might be attributable to linkage disequilibrium, but an unknown experimental factor could not be ruled out. In a later genetic analysis, a missense DCLRE1C variant was associated with V-gene and J-gene trimming of TCR beta chains, and the association was replicated in an independent cohort. An earlier analysis of approximately 530 of the donors showed that most TCR beta V segments appeared in productive rearrangements either about 90% or about 30% of the time, which broadly matched IMGT annotations. The authors suggested that the approach could potentially be extended to other disease states and immunological phenotypes. Compared with equally common non-associated chains, HLA-associated TCR beta chains in a later analysis were more clonally expanded and had lower generation probabilities.

The method behind the library was the immunoSEQ multiplex PCR assay. A mixture of 60 forward primers for TCR Vbeta segments and 13 reverse primers for TCR Jbeta segments was used in the multiplex PCR. The CDR3 region of rearranged TCR beta genes was amplified from genomic DNA by a multiplex PCR assay. The Illumina HiSeq System was used to sequence the amplified TCR beta libraries as 87-base-pair reads. In the original analysis: Across the roughly 600 repertoires, a later analysis counted some 80 million unique TCR beta chains, roughly 11 million of which were shared by at least two donors. Raw reads were error-corrected and collapsed into unique sequences with a nearest-neighbor algorithm that merged closely related sequences to remove PCR and sequencing errors. V, D and J gene segments were assigned by aligning CDR3 sequences to IMGT reference sequences. For a sequence to be retained, at least a six-nucleotide match to both a V gene segment and a J gene segment was required. Rearrangements were classified as productive when the CDR3 lacked stop codons and remained in frame with V and J, and all other rearrangements were classified as non-productive. CDR3 was defined according to IMGT convention as the region running from the second conserved V-encoded cysteine to the conserved J-encoded phenylalanine. The earlier analysis of 587 of the donors excluded sequences that lacked an unambiguous match to a single V gene segment. An earlier analysis of several hundred of the donors called V segments functional above 56.7% productive rearrangements and segregating when the between-donor standard deviation exceeded 5%. A statistical classification framework was built to diagnose cytomegalovirus status from the catalog of TCR beta chain sequences. In a later analysis, V and J genes were assigned by comparing TCR nucleotide sequences against IMGT/GENE-DB human TR gene sequences. In a later analysis, CDR3 sequences and most-parsimonious VDJ recombination scenarios were assigned using the TCRdist pipeline. A later analysis defined each TCR beta chain by its CDR3 amino acid sequence plus V-gene family, and excluded reads lacking a unique V-gene family. As a way to deal with suspected cross-contamination and a sequencing artifact, a later analysis dropped 640 or so nucleotide sequences that were highly shared and had low generation probability. A later analysis calculated a clonal expansion index for each public chain from normalized within-repertoire ranks of inferred template counts. A later analysis computed generation probabilities with a VDJ recombination model fitted to out-of-frame rearrangements, and checked the results against IGoR. In a later analysis, hypergeometric tests were used to score TCR-TCR, TCR-HLA and TCR-CMV co-occurrence, with a repertoire-size bias correction applied to TCR pairs. A later analysis estimated false discovery rates by permuting HLA or CMV assignments 20 times. In a later analysis, co-occurring TCRs were grouped using DBSCAN, with TCRdist sequence similarity added in when clustering inside HLA-allele-positive subsets. Co-occurrence clustering excluded repertoires with fewer than 30,000 or more than 120,000 public chains, plus five with anomalous nucleotide sharing. TCRdb took this table from immuneACCESS and kept in-frame rearrangements with V and J called. Such tables lack part of the clones; where checked against another copy, unresolved V genes explain under half of the gap, and the rest is unexplained. D and trimming come from the DNA, and the V and J calls and clone size come from that table. The sample records 150,000 or so clones, around 79% of which are singletons. Approximately 8% of the sample lies in the top ten.

Sequenced input: PBMCs. The receptor comes from a man aged 25-40 years in good health and CMV-seropositive. Recombination joined TRBV28 with TRBJ1-1; the D segment could be TRBD1, given 6 matching bases. For the CDR3, the sequence is CASSPQGTLNTEAFF. Read as DNA, the sequence is TGTGCCAGCAGCCCTCAGGGGACATTGAACACTGAAGCTTTCTTT.